This paragraph covers one T cell receptor beta chain sequence. This record comes from a study of T cell changes during pregnancy in multiple sclerosis. Germline loops: CDR1 SGDLS, CDR2 YYNGEE. The CDR3 sequence is 17 residues long. V lost 0 bases to trimming and J lost 5 bases; unmatched junction nucleotides: 8. Method: immunoSEQ multiplex PCR; TCRdb's copy keeps in-frame clones and lacks some. Of 50,000 to 65,000 clones listed, roughly 93% are singletons. The sample was peripheral blood, taken in the second trimester of pregnancy. The chain couples TRBV9 to TRBJ1-1; 12 nucleotides agree with TRBD1. This TCR came from a female donor with multiple sclerosis, enrolled in a pregnancy study. Here the CDR3 reads CASSVALGTGGNTEAFF. CDR3 DNA: TGTGCCAGCAGCGTAGCTTTGGGGACAGGGGGCAATACTGAAGCTTTCTTT.